This T cell receptor (beta chain) derives from a study of immune heterogeneity within non-small cell lung tumors. Study-level information: Among the tumors, several were squamous cell carcinomas, approximately 10 were non-squamous carcinomas and 1 was not otherwise specified. Study results and limitations: The study found identical dominant CDR3 beta clonotypes recurring across tumor sites within a patient, alongside site-unique high-frequency clones. T-cell receptor beta clonotypes at high frequency differed largely between individual patients.

Trimming shortened V by 3 bases and J by 8 bases, and 14 bases separated the two germline ends. The CDR3 totals 14 residues. With 32 V and 13 J primers, multiplex PCR amplified the TCR beta CDR3. TCRdb processed the multiplex PCR reads anew with MiXCR; each CDR3 protein has one entry. The sample consists of 9,000 to 13,000 distinct CDR3 sequences, 26% of them appearing once. At least ten counts were recorded for this clonotype. Its antigen is currently unknown. Genomic DNA from bulk tumor acted as the template, and 450 to 700 ng was loaded per sample. Each primary tumor yielded several biopsies, collected far apart from one another at surgery. Samples came from untreated patients having curative surgery for newly diagnosed non-small cell lung cancer.

Sample: lung tumor tissue. This clonotype was sampled from a woman between 45 and 60 years old with non-small cell lung cancer. The V call is TRBV12-3 or TRBV12-4, the J call TRBJ1-3, with D perhaps TRBD1 (5 bases). The CDR3 reads CASSLDTRGDTIYF. CDR3 sequence (DNA): TGTGCCAGCAGTTTGGACACACGAGGGGACACCATATATTTT.